A single sample is the source of the 12 T cell receptor beta chains below, sequenced in a study of T cell repertoires in cytomegalovirus infection. No antigen has been identified for these receptors. Via MiXCR, TCRdb re-called the reads, giving one row per CDR3 protein. The table lists around 120,000 distinct CDR3 sequences, 20% to 30% of them singletons. The sample taken for sequencing was PBMCs, sequenced either directly or after in vitro stimulation (not recorded which). Every receptor here comes from a human donor in good health (CMV status not recorded). Some clones in this sample may be carry-over from other donors' samples.

This clonotype was seen once. The chain joins TRBV11-2 to TRBJ2-5; D might be TRBD2 (5 bases). The V end lost 8 bases, the J end lost 5 bases, and 6 bases lay between the germline ends. Germline V gives CDR1 SGHAT, CDR2 FQNNGV. The CDR3 contains 10 residues. The CDR3 nucleotides are TGTGCCAGCCGCGGGGAGACCCAGTACTTC. Its translation is CASRGETQYF.

This clonotype was seen ten or more times. The chain combines TRBV7-2 with TRBJ2-3, with a tentative D call TRBD2 (6 bases). CDR1 and CDR2 (germline): SGHTA, FQGNSA. The V and J ends lost 1 base and 9 bases respectively, with 11 bases between them. The CDR3 totals 13 residues. This chain's CDR3 is CASSLVPGRTQYF. The CDR3 DNA reads as TGTGCCAGCAGCTTAGTGCCAGGGAGGACGCAGTATTTT.

There are a few counts of this clonotype. This sequence joins TRBV24-1 and TRBJ2-1; no firm D call. This CDR3 has 17 residues. Trimming took 2 bases from V and 3 from J, leaving 16 bases between them. In germline, CDR1 is KGHDR, CDR2 SFDVKD. CDR3 protein: CATSDSQWSSRYNEQFF. The CDR3 DNA follows: TGTGCCACCAGTGATTCCCAGTGGAGCAGTCGCTACAATGAGCAGTTCTTC.

This clonotype appeared a few times. J is TRBJ2-1 and V is TRBV19; 7 bases are a match to TRBD2. Germline trimming cut 1 base from V and 7 bases from J; bases unmatched to any gene: 4. This CDR3 region has 14 residues. CDR1 LNHDA and CDR2 SQIVND come from the germline V gene (reference sequence). CDR3 sequence (DNA): TGTGCCAGTAGTATAGGCGGGAGTAGAAATGAGCAGTTCTTC. Protein: CASSIGGSRNEQFF.

This clonotype occurred many times. The V gene is TRBV7-2, the J gene TRBJ1-2, with D uncertain. The CDR3 has 17 residues. V was pared by 2 bases and J by 8 bases, with 24 bases between. Germline V lookup: CDR1 SGHTA, CDR2 FQGNSA. CDR3 coding DNA: TGTGCCAGCAGCTTAATGAGTTCGGCAGGACTATTCGACGGCTACACCTTC. Translation gives CASSLMSSAGLFDGYTF.

The chain carries TRBV9 and TRBJ2-5, with 10 bases lining up with TRBD1. CDR1 is SGDLS, CDR2 YYNGEE, per germline. The CDR3 sequence is 14 residues long. Germline trimming cut 6 bases from V and 5 bases from J; bases unmatched to any gene: 7. CDR3: CASTRQGAGETQYF. CDR3 bases: TGTGCCAGCACCAGACAGGGGGCGGGGGAGACCCAGTACTTC.

This clonotype was observed a handful of times. The V call is TRBV5-4, the J call TRBJ2-7, with D hard to call. Germline lookup yields CDR1 SGHNT and CDR2 YYREEE (reference sequence). V was trimmed by 1 base and J by 0 bases, leaving 8 bases between them. CDR3 length equals 14 residues. CDR3 residues: CASSLSADSYEQYF. The CDR3 coding sequence is TGTGCCAGCAGCTTGTCCGCCGACTCCTACGAGCAGTACTTC. The entire variable domain, with the rest obtained from reference TRBV5-4 and TRBJ2-7, is as follows: ETGVTQSPTHLIKTRGQQVTLRCSSQSGHNTVSWYQQALGQGPQFIFQYYREEENGRGNFPPRFSGLQFPNYSSELNVNALELDDSALYLCASSLSADSYEQYFGPGTRLTVT.

Comment on this clonotype: One end of the junction is discordant with germline, which a read error may explain. The chain joins TRBV20-1 to TRBJ2-7; 13 positions agree with TRBD2. Germline CDR1 reads DFQATT; CDR2 reads SNEGSKA (reference sequence). The CDR3 is 15 residues long. CDR3 amino acids: CSASPGTSGTYEQHF. The CDR3 nucleotides read TGCAGTGCTAGCCCAGGGACTAGCGGGACCTACGAGCAGCACTTC.

The chain combines TRBV7-9 with TRBJ1-6; D may be TRBD1 (6 bases). The length of the CDR3 is 14 residues. Germline V CDR1 and CDR2: SEHNR, FQNEAQ (reference sequence). V was clipped by 5 bases and J by 3 bases, with 8 bases between them. The CDR3 bases are TGTGCCAGCAGCGGGACAAGCTATAATTCACCCCTCCACTTT. Residues: CASSGTSYNSPLHF.

J is TRBJ2-3 and V is TRBV7-2, with 9 bases aligning to TRBD2. With 0 bases clipped from V and 1 base from J, the junction kept 2 bases outside the gene matches. The CDR3 covers 16 residues. Germline CDR1 reads SGHTA; CDR2 reads FQGNSA. The CDR3 region has the DNA TGTGCCAGCAGCTTAGCTAGGACTAGCGGCACAGATACGCAGTATTTT. It translates to CASSLARTSGTDTQYF.

The genes are TRBV7-2 and TRBJ1-2, with TRBD1 matching over 8 bases. The CDR3 contains 14 residues. Germline lookup yields CDR1 SGHTA and CDR2 FQGNSA. Trimming cost V 5 bases and J 8 bases; bases outside gene matches: 10. The CDR3 sequence is CASSLWDRSEGYTF. Here the CDR3 DNA reads TGTGCCAGCAGCCTATGGGACAGGTCGGAGGGCTACACCTTC. Based on the CDR3 plus reference TRBV7-2 and TRBJ1-2, the full variable domain is GAGVSQSPSNKVTEKGKDVELRCDPISGHTALYWYRQSLGQGLEFLIYFQGNSAPDKSGLPSDRFSAERTGGSVSTLTIQRTQQEDSAVYLCASSLWDRSEGYTFGSGTRLTVV.

Many counts were recorded for this clonotype. In DNA, the CDR3 is TGTGCCACCAGTGATTTCCCTACTAGCACAGATACGCAGTATTTT. Translated, it gives CATSDFPTSTDTQYF. The chain combines TRBV24-1 with TRBJ2-3; D uncertain. Trimming took 1 base from V and 0 from J, leaving 7 bases between them. Germline-derived CDR1 and CDR2 are KGHDR and SFDVKD. The CDR3 spans 15 residues.